The rows below give T cell receptor beta chains drawn from one sample of a study of blood T cell repertoires in COVID-19. The protocol was immunoSEQ multiplex PCR, while the TCRdb copy is restricted to in-frame clones and leaves out a portion. Of 340,000 or so clones in the sample, 80% to 90% were seen once. Input material: PBMCs or T cells enriched from blood (not recorded which). These receptors were taken from a woman between 35 and 50 years old with acute COVID-19. The CDR3 runs from the conserved cysteine through the conserved F or W. A D gene is named only where the DNA matches it firmly. The listing skips clone size in some rows; elsewhere it reads once, few, many or a size class.

j_call,clone_size,v_call,d_call,cdr3_nt,cdr3_aa
TRBJ2-7,-,TRBV9,-,TGTGCCAGCAGCGTAGCCGAGGGATACGAGCAGTACTTC,CASSVAEGYEQYF
TRBJ2-2,-,TRBV3-1/TRBV3-2,-,TGTGCCAGCAGCCTCCGGCAGGGGGGGGAGCTGTTTTTT,CASSLRQGGELFF
TRBJ2-7,-,TRBV15,TRBD1,TGTGCCACCAGCAGGGCACTGGACAGGTCCGAGCAGTACTTC,CATSRALDRSEQYF
TRBJ2-1,-,TRBV11-2,TRBD2,TGTGCCAGCAGCTTTAGCGGGACCACCTACAATGAGCAGTTCTTC,CASSFSGTTYNEQFF
TRBJ2-7,-,TRBV18,-,TGTGCCAGCTCACCAGAGGACAGCTTTTACGAGCAGTACTTC,CASSPEDSFYEQYF
TRBJ1-1,-,TRBV5-4,TRBD1,TGTGCCAGCAGCCGACGACAGGGCCGGGGGAACACTGAAGCTTTCTTT,CASSRRQGRGNTEAFF
TRBJ2-7,-,TRBV27,-,TGTGCCAGCAGTCTCCTAGGGAAGACGGGGGAGCAGTACTTC,CASSLLGKTGEQYF
TRBJ2-1,once,TRBV7-9,TRBD2,TGTGCCAGCAGCACGAGTGAGGGACTAGCGGGAAACAATGAGCAGTTCTTC,CASSTSEGLAGNNEQFF
TRBJ2-2,-,TRBV5-4,-,TGTGCCAGCAGCGCTGGACAGATCACCGGGGAGCTGTTTTTT,CASSAGQITGELFF
TRBJ2-6,-,TRBV7-2,TRBD1,TGTGCCAGCAGCCCACAGGGGGCTGGGGCCAACGTCCTGACTTTC,CASSPQGAGANVLTF
TRBJ1-5,-,TRBV12-3/TRBV12-4,-,TGTGCCAGCAGGGGGGACTATCAGCCCCAGCATTTT,CASRGDYQPQHF
TRBJ1-1,-,TRBV7-2,TRBD1,TGTGCCAGCAGCTTATTTGGAGGGGGCTTGAACACTGAAGCTTTCTTT,CASSLFGGGLNTEAFF
TRBJ1-5,-,TRBV27,TRBD1,TGTGCCAGCAGTGGTGGGACAGGGGGCTACGGGCCCCAGCATTTT,CASSGGTGGYGPQHF
TRBJ1-5,-,TRBV10-3,-,TGTGCCATCAGGGCCACGATAAATCAGCCCCAGCATTTT,CAIRATINQPQHF
TRBJ1-6,-,TRBV11-2,-,TGTGCCAGCAGCCCGCAGGGTAATTGGGCCCTCCACTTT,CASSPQGNWALHF
TRBJ1-6,-,TRBV7-2,-,TGTGCCAGCAGCACACAAGGGAGTAATTCACCCCTCCACTTT,CASSTQGSNSPLHF
TRBJ2-1,-,TRBV11-2,TRBD2,TGTGCCAGCAGATTAGCGGGAGCGGGCTACAATGAGCAGTTCTTC,CASRLAGAGYNEQFF
TRBJ2-3,-,TRBV2,-,TGTGCCAGCGCCCGGAACGGGGTTCGTACAGATACGCAGTATTTT,CASARNGVRTDTQYF
TRBJ1-5,-,TRBV19,-,TGTGCCAGTAGTATAACAGCCCCAGCGGGTCCTCAGCCCCAGCATTTT,CASSITAPAGPQPQHF
TRBJ2-3,-,TRBV19,TRBD1,TGTGCCAGTAGTTCAGGACAGGGGGTGGATACGCAGTATTTT,CASSSGQGVDTQYF
TRBJ1-2,-,TRBV5-1,TRBD1,TGCGCCAGCAGCTTGGGATCAACCGCTAGGGACAGCTATGGCTACACCTTC,CASSLGSTARDSYGYTF
TRBJ1-6,-,TRBV7-3,-,TGTGCCAGCAGCGACACAAACAATTCACCCCTCCACTTT,CASSDTNNSPLHF
TRBJ2-3,-,TRBV9,-,TGTGCCAGCAGCGTAGGAGCGAGTACGAGGAGCACAGATACGCAGTATTTT,CASSVGASTRSTDTQYF
TRBJ2-1,-,TRBV2,TRBD1,TGTGCCAGCACCCCGGGACAGGGGATTCGTGAGCAGTTCTTC,CASTPGQGIREQFF
TRBJ1-6,-,TRBV27,TRBD1,TGTGCCAGCAGTTTCGGACAGGGTGGTAATTCACCCCTCCACTTT,CASSFGQGGNSPLHF
TRBJ2-1,-,TRBV11-3,TRBD1,TGTGCCAGCAGCTTAGGGGGACAGGGTCCCTACAATGAGCAGTTCTTC,CASSLGGQGPYNEQFF
TRBJ1-5,-,TRBV6-1,TRBD1,TGTGCCAGCAGTGACAGGGGGCCTCAGCCCCAGCATTTT,CASSDRGPQPQHF
TRBJ2-7,-,TRBV5-1,TRBD2,TGCGCCAGCAGGCGATTAGCGGGAGTCGGCGAGCAGTACTTC,CASRRLAGVGEQYF
TRBJ2-7,once,TRBV6-5,TRBD1,TGTGCCAGTCGCCGGGACAGGGGCTACGAGCAGTACTTC,CASRRDRGYEQYF
TRBJ2-3,-,TRBV19,TRBD1,TGTGCCAGTAGTGTCGGGACAGAAACGCAGTATTTT,CASSVGTETQYF
TRBJ1-6,-,TRBV5-6,-,TGTGCCAGCAGCTTTAGGAGGGGTGTCTCACCCCTCCACTTT,CASSFRRGVSPLHF
TRBJ2-1,-,TRBV21-1,-,TGTGCCAGCAGCATTAGACGGGGGGACAATGAGCAGTTCTTC,CASSIRRGDNEQFF
TRBJ2-3,-,TRBV5-6,TRBD1,TGTGCCAGCAGCACCTTGAAGGACAGGCCAAGCACAGATACGCAGTATTTT,CASSTLKDRPSTDTQYF
TRBJ2-7,-,TRBV19,-,TGTGCCAGTAGCCAGTCCTACGAGCAGTACTTC,CASSQSYEQYF
TRBJ2-3,-,TRBV4-1,TRBD1,TGCGCCAGCAGCCTAGGTTTGACAGGGATGTTAGGAGATACGCAGTATTTT,CASSLGLTGMLGDTQYF
TRBJ1-4,-,TRBV4-1,-,TGCGCCAGCAGCCAAGGGGCGCACGCAACTAATGAAAAACTGTTTTTT,CASSQGAHATNEKLFF
TRBJ1-1,-,TRBV2,TRBD1,TGTGCCAGCAGCCGGGACAGCCAAGGTGAAGCTTTCTTT,CASSRDSQGEAFF
TRBJ1-1,-,TRBV18,-,TGTGCCAGCTCACCCCTAAGTGAGAACACTGAAGCTTTCTTT,CASSPLSENTEAFF
TRBJ2-6,-,TRBV6-2/TRBV6-3,TRBD2,TGTGCCAGCAGCAACGGGGGGGCTGGGGCCAACGTCCTGACTTTC,CASSNGGAGANVLTF
TRBJ2-3,-,TRBV27,-,TGTGCCAGCAGATTAAGCCGGTTAAGCACAGATACGCAGTATTTT,CASRLSRLSTDTQYF
TRBJ1-2,-,TRBV5-5,-,TGTGCCAGCAGCTTGCGGGGGGAGGGAGGCTACACCTTC,CASSLRGEGGYTF
TRBJ2-7,-,TRBV27,-,TGTGCCAGCAGTTCCCGACAGACCTCCTACGAGCAGTACTTC,CASSSRQTSYEQYF
TRBJ2-7,-,TRBV12-3/TRBV12-4,-,TGTGCCAGCAGTTTTAGCTCACTAGACGCGTACTTC,CASSFSSLDAYF
TRBJ2-1,-,TRBV27,TRBD1,TGTGCCAGCAGTTTCGGACAGGGGGCCCACAATGAGCAGTTCTTC,CASSFGQGAHNEQFF
TRBJ2-7,-,TRBV4-2,TRBD1,TGTGCCAGCAGCCAAGATTCGAAGGCAGGGGGCTACGAGCAGTACTTC,CASSQDSKAGGYEQYF
TRBJ1-1,-,TRBV2,-,TGTGCCAGCAGTGAAGATGCAGGTGGCACTGAAGCTTTCTTT,CASSEDAGGTEAFF
TRBJ1-5,-,TRBV3-1/TRBV3-2,TRBD1,TGTGCCAGCAGCCAAGGGGACAGGGGGTATCGGCAGCCCCAGCATTTT,CASSQGDRGYRQPQHF
TRBJ1-5,-,TRBV2,-,TGTGCCAGCAGTGAGGTCCCTTGGACACAGAACGTGGGCAATCAGCCCCAGCATTTT,CASSEVPWTQNVGNQPQHF
TRBJ2-5,few,TRBV5-6,TRBD2,TGTGCCAGCAGCTTCCGCGGGAGAGGAGAAGAGACCCAGTACTTC,CASSFRGRGEETQYF
TRBJ1-2,-,TRBV6-5,TRBD1,TGTGCCAGCAGGGGGACAGCGAACTATGGCTACACCTTC,CASRGTANYGYTF
TRBJ1-5,few,TRBV28,-,TGTGCCAGCGGTCATGGGGGCGGCTATAGCAATCAGCCCCAGCATTTT,CASGHGGGYSNQPQHF
TRBJ1-2,-,TRBV11-1,-,TGTGCCAGCAGCTTAGGAGGGGGTCCTAACTATGGCTACACCTTC,CASSLGGGPNYGYTF
TRBJ1-2,-,TRBV7-8,TRBD1,TGTGCCAGCAGTAAATTACAGGGGCGACTTCCCTATGGCTACACCTTC,CASSKLQGRLPYGYTF
TRBJ2-7,-,TRBV12-5,TRBD1,TGTGCTAGTGGTTCCAGGGGGTCGAGTTCCTACGAGCAGTACTTC,CASGSRGSSSYEQYF